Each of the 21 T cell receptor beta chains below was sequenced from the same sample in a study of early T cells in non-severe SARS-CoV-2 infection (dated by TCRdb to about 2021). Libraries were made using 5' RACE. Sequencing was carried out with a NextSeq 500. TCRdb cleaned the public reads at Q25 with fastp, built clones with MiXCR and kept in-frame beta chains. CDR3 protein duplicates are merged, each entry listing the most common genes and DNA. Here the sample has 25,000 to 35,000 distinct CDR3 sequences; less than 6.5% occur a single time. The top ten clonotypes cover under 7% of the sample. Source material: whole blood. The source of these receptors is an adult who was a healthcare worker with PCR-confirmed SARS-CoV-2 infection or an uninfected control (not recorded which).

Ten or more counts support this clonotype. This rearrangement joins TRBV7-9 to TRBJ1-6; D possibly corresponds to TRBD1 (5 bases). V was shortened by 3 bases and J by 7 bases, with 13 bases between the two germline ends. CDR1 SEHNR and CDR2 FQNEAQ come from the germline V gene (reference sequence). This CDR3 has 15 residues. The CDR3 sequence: CASSFYDGGNSPLHF. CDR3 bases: TGTGCCAGCAGCTTTTATGACGGGGGGAATTCACCCCTCCACTTT. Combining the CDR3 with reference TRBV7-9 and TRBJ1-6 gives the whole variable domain DTGVSQNPRHKITKRGQNVTFRCDPISEHNRLYWYRQTLGQGPEFLTYFQNEAQLEKSRLLSDRFSAERPKGSFSTLEIQRTEQGDSAMYLCASSFYDGGNSPLHFGNGTRLTVT.

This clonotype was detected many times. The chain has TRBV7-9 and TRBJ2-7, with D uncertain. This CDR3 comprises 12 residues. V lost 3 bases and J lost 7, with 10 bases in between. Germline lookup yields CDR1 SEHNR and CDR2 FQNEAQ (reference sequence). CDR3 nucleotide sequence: TGTGCCAGCAGCTTTACGTCCCGTGAGCAGTACTTC. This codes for CASSFTSREQYF. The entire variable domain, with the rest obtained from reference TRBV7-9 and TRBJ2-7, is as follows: DTGVSQNPRHKITKRGQNVTFRCDPISEHNRLYWYRQTLGQGPEFLTYFQNEAQLEKSRLLSDRFSAERPKGSFSTLEIQRTEQGDSAMYLCASSFTSREQYFGPGTRLTVT.

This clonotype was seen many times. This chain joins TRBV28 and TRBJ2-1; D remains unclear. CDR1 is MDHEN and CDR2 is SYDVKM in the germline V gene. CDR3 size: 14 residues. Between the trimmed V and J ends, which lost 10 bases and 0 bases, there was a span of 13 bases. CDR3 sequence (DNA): TGTGCCACCTATCAAAGTAGCTCCTACAATGAGCAGTTCTTC. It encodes CATYQSSSYNEQFF.

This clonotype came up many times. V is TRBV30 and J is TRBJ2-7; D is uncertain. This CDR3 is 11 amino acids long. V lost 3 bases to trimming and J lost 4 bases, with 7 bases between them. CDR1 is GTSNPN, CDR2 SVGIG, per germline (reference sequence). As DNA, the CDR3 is TGTGCCTGGAGCGTGGGGTACGAGCAGTACTTC. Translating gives CAWSVGYEQYF.

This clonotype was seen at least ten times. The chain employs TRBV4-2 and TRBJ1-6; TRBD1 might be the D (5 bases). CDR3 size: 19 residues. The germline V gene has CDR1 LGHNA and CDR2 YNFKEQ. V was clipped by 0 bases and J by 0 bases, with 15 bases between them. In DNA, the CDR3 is TGTGCCAGCAGCCAAGATGGTTGGGGGATCAGCTCCTATAATTCACCCCTCCACTTT. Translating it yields CASSQDGWGISSYNSPLHF.

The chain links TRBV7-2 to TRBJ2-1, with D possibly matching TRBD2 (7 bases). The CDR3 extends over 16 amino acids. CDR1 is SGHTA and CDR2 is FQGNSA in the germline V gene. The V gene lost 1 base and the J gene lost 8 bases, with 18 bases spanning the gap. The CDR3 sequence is CASSLVGGGARDEQFF. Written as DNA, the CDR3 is TGTGCCAGCAGCTTAGTTGGTGGGGGGGCGAGGGATGAGCAGTTCTTC.

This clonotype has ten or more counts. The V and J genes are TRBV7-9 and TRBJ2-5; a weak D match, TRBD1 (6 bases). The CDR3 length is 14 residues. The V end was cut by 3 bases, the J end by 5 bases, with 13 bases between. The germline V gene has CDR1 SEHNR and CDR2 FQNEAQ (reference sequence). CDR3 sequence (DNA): TGTGCCAGCAGCTTTCAGGGACATATCGAGACCCAGTACTTC. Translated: CASSFQGHIETQYF.

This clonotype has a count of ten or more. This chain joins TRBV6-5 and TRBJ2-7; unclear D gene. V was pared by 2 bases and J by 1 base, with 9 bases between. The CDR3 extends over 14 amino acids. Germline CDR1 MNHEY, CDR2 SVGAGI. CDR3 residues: CASSYAPISYEQYF. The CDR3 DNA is TGTGCCAGCAGTTACGCACCCATTTCCTACGAGCAGTACTTC.

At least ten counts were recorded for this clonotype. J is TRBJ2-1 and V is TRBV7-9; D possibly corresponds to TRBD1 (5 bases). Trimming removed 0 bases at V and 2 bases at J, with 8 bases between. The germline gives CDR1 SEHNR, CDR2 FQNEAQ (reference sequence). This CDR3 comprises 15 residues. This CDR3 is CASSLALGAYNEQFF. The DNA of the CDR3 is TGTGCCAGCAGCTTAGCCTTAGGGGCCTACAATGAGCAGTTCTTC.

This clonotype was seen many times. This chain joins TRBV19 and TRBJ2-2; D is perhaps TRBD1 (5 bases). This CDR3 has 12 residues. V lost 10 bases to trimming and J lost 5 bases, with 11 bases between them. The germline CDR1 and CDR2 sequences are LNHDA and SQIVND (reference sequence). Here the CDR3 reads CATRARTGELFF. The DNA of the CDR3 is TGTGCCACCAGGGCAAGGACCGGGGAGCTGTTTTTT.

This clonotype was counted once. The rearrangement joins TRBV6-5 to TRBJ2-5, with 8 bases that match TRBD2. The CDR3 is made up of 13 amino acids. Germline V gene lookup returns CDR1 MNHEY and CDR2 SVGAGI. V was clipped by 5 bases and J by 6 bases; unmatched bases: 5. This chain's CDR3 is CASSTGGLKTQYF. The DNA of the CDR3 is TGTGCCAGCAGTACGGGGGGGCTAAAGACCCAGTACTTC.

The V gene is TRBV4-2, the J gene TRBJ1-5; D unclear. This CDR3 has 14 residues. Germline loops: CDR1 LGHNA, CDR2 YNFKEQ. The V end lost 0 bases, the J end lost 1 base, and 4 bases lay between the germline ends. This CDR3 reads CASSQEGSNQPQHF. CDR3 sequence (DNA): TGTGCCAGCAGCCAAGAGGGAAGCAATCAGCCCCAGCATTTT.

CDR3 bases: TGCAGTGCTAGAAGCGTTACACACACAGATACGCAGTATTTT. Its protein product is CSARSVTHTDTQYF. This sequence joins TRBV20-1 and TRBJ2-3; no firm D call. Germline V gene data show CDR1 as DFQATT and CDR2 as SNEGSKA (reference sequence). Between the trimmed V and J ends, which lost 2 bases and 2 bases, there was a span of 11 bases. This CDR3 has 14 residues.

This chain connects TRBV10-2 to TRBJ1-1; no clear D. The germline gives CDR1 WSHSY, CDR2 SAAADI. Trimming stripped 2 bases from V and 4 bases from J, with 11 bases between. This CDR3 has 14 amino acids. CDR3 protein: CASSETNPGTEAFF. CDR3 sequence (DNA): TGCGCCAGCAGTGAGACTAATCCTGGCACTGAAGCTTTCTTT.

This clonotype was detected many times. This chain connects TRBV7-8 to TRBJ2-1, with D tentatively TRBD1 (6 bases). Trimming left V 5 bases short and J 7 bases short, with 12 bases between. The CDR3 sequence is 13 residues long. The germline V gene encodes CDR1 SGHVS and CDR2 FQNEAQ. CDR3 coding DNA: TGTGCCAGCAGCGTACAGGGCTTGAATGAGCAGTTCTTC. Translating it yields CASSVQGLNEQFF.

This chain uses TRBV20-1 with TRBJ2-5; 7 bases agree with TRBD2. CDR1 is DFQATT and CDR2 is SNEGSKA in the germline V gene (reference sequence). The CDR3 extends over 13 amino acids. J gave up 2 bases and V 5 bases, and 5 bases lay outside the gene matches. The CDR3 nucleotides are TGCAGTGCTCGGCCTAGCGGACAAGAGACCCAGTACTTC. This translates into CSARPSGQETQYF.

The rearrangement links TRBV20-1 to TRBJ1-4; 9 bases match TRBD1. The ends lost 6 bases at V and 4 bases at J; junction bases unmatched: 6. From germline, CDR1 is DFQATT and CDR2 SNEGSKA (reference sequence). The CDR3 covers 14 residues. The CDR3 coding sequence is TGCAGTGCGCCACAGGGGGCGGGTAATGAAAAACTGTTTTTT. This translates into CSAPQGAGNEKLFF.

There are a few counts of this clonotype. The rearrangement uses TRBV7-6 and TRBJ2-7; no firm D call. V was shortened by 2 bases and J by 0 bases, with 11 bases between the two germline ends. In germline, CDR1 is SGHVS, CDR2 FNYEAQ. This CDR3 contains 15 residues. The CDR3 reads CASSLPTQNSYEQYF. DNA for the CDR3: TGTGCCAGCAGCTTACCTACACAGAACTCCTACGAGCAGTACTTC.

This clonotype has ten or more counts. CDR3 residues: CASSFGTANYEQYF. The DNA of the CDR3 is TGTGCCAGCAGCTTCGGGACCGCGAACTACGAGCAGTACTTC. The chain carries TRBV13 and TRBJ2-7; either TRBD1 or TRBD2 may supply D (5 bases each). V was trimmed by 3 bases and J by 3 bases, leaving 12 bases between them. Germline V gene sequence: CDR1 PRHDT, CDR2 FYEKMQ (reference sequence). The CDR3 is 14 residues long.

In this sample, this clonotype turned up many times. CDR3: CASSRFAGVSEQYF. The CDR3 DNA follows: TGTGCCAGTAGTAGATTCGCAGGGGTGTCGGAGCAGTACTTC. This sequence joins TRBV19 and TRBJ2-7; perhaps TRBD1 as D (6 bases). The CDR3 consists of 14 residues. With 4 bases removed from V and 7 bases from J, the gap between germline ends came to 17 bases. Germline CDR1 reads LNHDA; CDR2 reads SQIVND (reference sequence). Drawing the rest from reference TRBV19 and TRBJ2-7, the complete variable domain is DGGITQSPKYLFRKEGQNVTLSCEQNLNHDAMYWYRQDPGQGLRLIYYSQIVNDFQKGDIAEGYSVSREKKESFPLTVTSAQKNPTAFYLCASSRFAGVSEQYFGPGTRLTVT.

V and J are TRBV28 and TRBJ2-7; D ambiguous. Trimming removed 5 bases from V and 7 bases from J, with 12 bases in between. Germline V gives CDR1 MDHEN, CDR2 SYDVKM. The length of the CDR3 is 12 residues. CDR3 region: CASSRHGFEQYF. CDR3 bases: TGTGCCAGCAGTCGACATGGGTTTGAGCAGTACTTC.